These 8 T cell receptor beta chains came from one sample sequenced in a study of T cells in Graves' hyperthyroidism and ophthalmopathy. The investigators amplified TCR beta CDR3 regions from RNA transcripts. The primer set for the first-round RT-PCR of the TCR CDR3 was HTBI. MiXCR, applied by TCRdb to the multiplex PCR reads, yields one record per CDR3 protein. The sample has hundreds of thousands of distinct CDR3 sequences, around 13% seen once. The sample comprised blood. These receptor sequences come from a woman under 30 with Graves' hyperthyroidism.

The chain is built from TRBV19 and TRBJ2-1; no clear D. Trimming removed 8 bases at V and 0 bases at J, with 11 bases between. Germline values: CDR1 LNHDA, CDR2 SQIVND (reference sequence). There are 14 residues in the CDR3. This CDR3 is CASLGRGSYNEQFF. The CDR3 region has the DNA TGTGCCAGTCTCGGGCGTGGCTCCTACAATGAGCAGTTCTTC.

This clonotype has ten or more counts. The rearrangement joins TRBV13 to TRBJ1-1; D perhaps matches TRBD1 (5 bases). V lost 2 bases and J lost 1, with 11 bases in between. The CDR3 runs 15 residues. Germline loops: CDR1 PRHDT, CDR2 FYEKMQ (reference sequence). CDR3 sequence (DNA): TGTGCCAGCAGCTTAAAAGGGGTAGGGAACACTGAAGCTTTCTTT. Translation: CASSLKGVGNTEAFF.

This clonotype occurred many times. V and J are TRBV6-6 and TRBJ1-1; no clear D. V was cut by 0 bases and J by 0 bases, with 5 bases left in between. CDR3 length: 14 amino acids. In germline, CDR1 is MNHNY, CDR2 SVGAGI (reference sequence). The CDR3 loop reads CASSYSRMNTEAFF. The CDR3 DNA sequence: TGTGCCAGCAGTTACTCGCGGATGAACACTGAAGCTTTCTTT.

This clonotype was counted many times. V and J are TRBV12-3 or TRBV12-4 and TRBJ2-5; D unresolved. Trimming stripped 6 bases from V and 3 bases from J, with 14 bases between. This CDR3 is built from 14 residues. The DNA of the CDR3 is TGTGCCAGCAGCTATGGACGGAAAGAAGAGACCCAGTACTTC. Its translation is CASSYGRKEETQYF.

This clonotype was detected ten times or more. DNA of the CDR3: TGTGCCAGCAGTTTTTCTACAGGGGGCAGAGATACGCAGTATTTT. Translation gives CASSFSTGGRDTQYF. This chain connects TRBV28 to TRBJ2-3; 9 positions match TRBD1. The V gene's germline CDR1 is MDHEN and CDR2 SYDVKM. V gave up 3 bases and J gave up 5 bases; unmatched junction bases: 6. The CDR3 extends over 15 amino acids.

This clonotype occurred many times. This chain links TRBV20-1 with TRBJ2-7; D unclear. CDR3 length: 14 amino acids. V lost 3 bases and J lost 7, with 19 bases in between. Germline V CDR1 and CDR2: DFQATT, SNEGSKA (reference sequence). The DNA of the CDR3 is TGCAGTGCTAGCGGATTAGCCCAAGGAAAGGAGCAGTACTTC. Translated: CSASGLAQGKEQYF.

This clonotype was picked up many times. This rearrangement joins TRBV20-1 to TRBJ2-5, with 7 bases that match TRBD1. V lost 3 bases, J lost 0 bases, and 7 bases stayed unmatched. The CDR3 sequence is 15 residues long. The V gene's germline CDR1 is DFQATT and CDR2 SNEGSKA (reference sequence). CDR3 loop: CSASRGTGYQETQYF. The DNA of the CDR3 is TGCAGTGCTAGCAGGGGGACGGGGTACCAAGAGACCCAGTACTTC.

In this sample, this clonotype turned up many times. The J gene is TRBJ2-7, the V gene TRBV11-2, with 9 bases that match TRBD2. Germline assignment: CDR1 SGHAT and CDR2 FQNNGV. This CDR3 has 17 residues. After removal of 1 base from V and 4 bases from J, the junction contained 11 bases not matched to a gene. The CDR3 protein is CASSLVWLAGERYEQYF. CDR3 in DNA: TGTGCCAGCAGCTTAGTATGGTTAGCGGGGGAAAGATACGAGCAGTACTTC.